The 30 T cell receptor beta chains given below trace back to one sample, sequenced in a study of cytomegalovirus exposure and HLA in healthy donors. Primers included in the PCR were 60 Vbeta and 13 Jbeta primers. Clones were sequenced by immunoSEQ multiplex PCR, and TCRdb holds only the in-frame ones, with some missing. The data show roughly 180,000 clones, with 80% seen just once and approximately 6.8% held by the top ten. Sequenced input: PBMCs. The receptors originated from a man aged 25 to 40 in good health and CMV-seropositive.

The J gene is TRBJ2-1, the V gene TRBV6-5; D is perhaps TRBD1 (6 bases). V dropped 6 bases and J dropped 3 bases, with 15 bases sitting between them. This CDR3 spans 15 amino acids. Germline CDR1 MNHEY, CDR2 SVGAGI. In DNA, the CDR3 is TGTGCCAGCAGAGAGGGACATCGGTACTACAATGAGCAGTTCTTC. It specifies CASREGHRYYNEQFF.

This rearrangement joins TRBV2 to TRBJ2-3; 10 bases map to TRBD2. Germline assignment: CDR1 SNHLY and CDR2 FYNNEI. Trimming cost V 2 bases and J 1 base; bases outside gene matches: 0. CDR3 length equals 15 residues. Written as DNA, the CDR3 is TGTGCCAGCAGTGAACTAGCGGGGGGCACAGATACGCAGTATTTT. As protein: CASSELAGGTDTQYF.

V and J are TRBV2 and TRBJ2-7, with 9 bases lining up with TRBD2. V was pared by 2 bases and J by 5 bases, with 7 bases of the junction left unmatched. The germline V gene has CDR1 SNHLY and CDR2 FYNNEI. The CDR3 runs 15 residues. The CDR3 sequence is CASSEWASGNHEQYF. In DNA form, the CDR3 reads TGTGCCAGCAGTGAATGGGCTAGCGGGAATCACGAGCAGTACTTC.

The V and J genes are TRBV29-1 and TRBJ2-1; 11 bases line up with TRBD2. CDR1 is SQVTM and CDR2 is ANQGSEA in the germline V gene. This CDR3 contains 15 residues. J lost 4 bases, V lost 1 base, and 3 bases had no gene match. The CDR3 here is CSVEGVAGGYNEQFF. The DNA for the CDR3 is TGCAGCGTTGAAGGTGTAGCGGGAGGGTACAATGAGCAGTTCTTC.

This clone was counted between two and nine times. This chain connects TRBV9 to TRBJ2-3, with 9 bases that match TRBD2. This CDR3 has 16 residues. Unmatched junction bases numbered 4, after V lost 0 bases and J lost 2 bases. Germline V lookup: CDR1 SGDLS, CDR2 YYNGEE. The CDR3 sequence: CASSVGASGVTDTQYF. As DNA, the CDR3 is TGTGCCAGCAGCGTAGGGGCTAGCGGGGTCACAGATACGCAGTATTTT.

The CDR3 protein is CATSQAGAGELFF. As DNA, the CDR3 is TGTGCCACCAGCCAAGCGGGAGCCGGGGAGCTGTTTTTT. This chain connects TRBV15 to TRBJ2-2, with TRBD2 matching over 8 bases. CDR3 length equals 13 residues. Germline V gene sequence: CDR1 LNHNV, CDR2 YYDKDF (reference sequence). V lost 5 bases and J lost 6; bases outside the gene matches: 2.

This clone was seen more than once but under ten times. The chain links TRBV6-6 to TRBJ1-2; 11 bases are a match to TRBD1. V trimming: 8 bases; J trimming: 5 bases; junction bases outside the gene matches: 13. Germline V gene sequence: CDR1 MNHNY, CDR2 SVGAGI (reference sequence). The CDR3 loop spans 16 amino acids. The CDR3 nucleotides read TGTGCCAGCCTGGTTCAAGGACAGGGGGCGGAATATGGCTACACCTTC. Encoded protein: CASLVQGQGAEYGYTF.

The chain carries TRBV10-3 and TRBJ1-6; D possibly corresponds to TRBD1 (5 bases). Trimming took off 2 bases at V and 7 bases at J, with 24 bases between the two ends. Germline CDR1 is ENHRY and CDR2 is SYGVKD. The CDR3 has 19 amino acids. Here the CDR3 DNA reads TGTGCCATCAGTGAGATCTCCTCGTCAAACCTGGGGCCCAATTCACCCCTCCACTTT. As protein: CAISEISSSNLGPNSPLHF.

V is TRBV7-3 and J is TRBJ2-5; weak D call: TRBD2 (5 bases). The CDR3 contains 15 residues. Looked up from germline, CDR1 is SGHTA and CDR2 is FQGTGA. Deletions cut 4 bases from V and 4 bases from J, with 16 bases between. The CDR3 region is CASSSRGLRVETQYF. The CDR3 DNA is TGTGCCAGCAGCTCCCGAGGGCTGCGGGTAGAGACCCAGTACTTC.

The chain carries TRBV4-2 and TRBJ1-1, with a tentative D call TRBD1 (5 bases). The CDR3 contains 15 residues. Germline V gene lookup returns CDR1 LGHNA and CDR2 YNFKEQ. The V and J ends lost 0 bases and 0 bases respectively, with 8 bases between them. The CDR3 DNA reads TGTGCCAGCAGCCAAGATCAGACAGTGAACACTGAAGCTTTCTTT. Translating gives CASSQDQTVNTEAFF.

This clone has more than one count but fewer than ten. CDR3 in amino acids: CASSATHPSGKGTGELFF. CDR3 sequence (DNA): TGTGCCAGCAGCGCGACCCACCCTAGCGGGAAGGGCACCGGGGAGCTGTTTTTT. The V and J genes are TRBV9 and TRBJ2-2, with TRBD2 matching 9 bases. Per germline, CDR1 SGDLS and CDR2 YYNGEE. The trim removed 3 bases at V and 4 bases at J, leaving 13 bases unmatched. CDR3 length equals 18 residues.

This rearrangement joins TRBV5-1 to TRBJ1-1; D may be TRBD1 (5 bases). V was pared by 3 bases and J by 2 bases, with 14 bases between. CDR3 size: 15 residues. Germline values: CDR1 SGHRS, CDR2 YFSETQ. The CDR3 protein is CASSSPGGVNTEAFF. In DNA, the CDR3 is TGCGCCAGCAGCTCCCCCGGGGGGGTAAACACTGAAGCTTTCTTT.

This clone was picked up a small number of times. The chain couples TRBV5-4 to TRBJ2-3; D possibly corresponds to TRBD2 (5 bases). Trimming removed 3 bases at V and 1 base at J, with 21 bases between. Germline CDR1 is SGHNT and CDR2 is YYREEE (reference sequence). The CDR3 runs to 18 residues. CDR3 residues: CASSSPGLPLRGTDTQYF. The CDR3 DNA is TGTGCCAGCAGCTCGCCGGGATTGCCATTAAGAGGCACAGATACGCAGTATTTT. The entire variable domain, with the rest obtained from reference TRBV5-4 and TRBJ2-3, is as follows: ETGVTQSPTHLIKTRGQQVTLRCSSQSGHNTVSWYQQALGQGPQFIFQYYREEENGRGNFPPRFSGLQFPNYSSELNVNALELDDSALYLCASSSPGLPLRGTDTQYFGPGTRLTVL.

CDR3 region: CASSPWDRVGNTEAFF. The CDR3 DNA reads TGTGCCAGCAGCCCGTGGGACAGAGTAGGGAACACTGAAGCTTTCTTT. The chain employs TRBV11-3 and TRBJ1-1; the match to TRBD1 covers 7 bases. The ends lost 5 bases at V and 1 base at J; junction bases unmatched: 10. This CDR3 is built from 16 residues. Germline V gene data show CDR1 as SGHNT and CDR2 as YENEEA.

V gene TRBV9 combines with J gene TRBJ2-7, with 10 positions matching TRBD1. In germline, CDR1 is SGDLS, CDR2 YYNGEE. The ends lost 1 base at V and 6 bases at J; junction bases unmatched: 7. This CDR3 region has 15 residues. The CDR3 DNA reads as TGTGCCAGCAGCGTACGGGACAGGGGTATACTCGAGCAGTACTTC. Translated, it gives CASSVRDRGILEQYF.

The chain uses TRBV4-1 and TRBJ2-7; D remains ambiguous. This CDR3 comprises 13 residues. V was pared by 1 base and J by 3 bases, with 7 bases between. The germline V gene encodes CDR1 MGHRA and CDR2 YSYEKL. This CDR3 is CASSQVGSYEQYF. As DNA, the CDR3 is TGCGCCAGCAGCCAAGTGGGCAGCTACGAGCAGTACTTC.

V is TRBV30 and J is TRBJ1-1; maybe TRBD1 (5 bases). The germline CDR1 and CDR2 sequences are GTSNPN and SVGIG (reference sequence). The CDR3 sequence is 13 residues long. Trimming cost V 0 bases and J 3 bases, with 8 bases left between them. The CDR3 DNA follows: TGTGCCTGGAGTGTACAGACAGACACTGAAGCTTTCTTT. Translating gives CAWSVQTDTEAFF.

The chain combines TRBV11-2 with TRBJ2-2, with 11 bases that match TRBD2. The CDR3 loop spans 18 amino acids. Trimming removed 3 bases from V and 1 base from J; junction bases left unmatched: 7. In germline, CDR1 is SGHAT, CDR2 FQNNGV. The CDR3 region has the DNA TGTGCCAGCAGCTTGTCATCTCTAGCGGGAGGGAACACCGGGGAGCTGTTTTTT. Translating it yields CASSLSSLAGGNTGELFF.

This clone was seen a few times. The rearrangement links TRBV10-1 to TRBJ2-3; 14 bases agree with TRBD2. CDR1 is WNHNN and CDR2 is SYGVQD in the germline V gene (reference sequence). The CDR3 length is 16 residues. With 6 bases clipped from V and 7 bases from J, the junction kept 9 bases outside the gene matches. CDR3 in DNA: TGCGCCAGCAGACCCATGACTAGCGGGAGGGCCAATACGCAGTATTTT. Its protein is CASRPMTSGRANTQYF.

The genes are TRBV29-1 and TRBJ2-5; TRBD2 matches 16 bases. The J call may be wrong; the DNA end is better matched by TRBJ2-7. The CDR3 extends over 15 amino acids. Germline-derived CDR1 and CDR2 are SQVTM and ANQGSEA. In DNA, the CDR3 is TGCAGCGTCCCGGGACTAGCGGGAGGGCGCTACGAGCAGTACTTC. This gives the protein CSVPGLAGGRYEQYF.

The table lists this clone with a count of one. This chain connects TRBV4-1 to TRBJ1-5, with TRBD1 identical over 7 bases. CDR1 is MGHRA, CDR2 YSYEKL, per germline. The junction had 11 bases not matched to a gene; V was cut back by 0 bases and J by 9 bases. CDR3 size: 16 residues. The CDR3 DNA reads TGCGCCAGCAGCCAAGAAGGTACAGGGGCAGCCAGGCCCCAGCATTTT. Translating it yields CASSQEGTGAARPQHF.

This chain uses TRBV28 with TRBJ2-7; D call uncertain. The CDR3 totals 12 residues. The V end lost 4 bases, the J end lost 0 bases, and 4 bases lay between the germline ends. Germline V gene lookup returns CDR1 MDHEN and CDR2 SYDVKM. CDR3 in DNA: TGTGCCAGCAGTTCAGTCTCCTACGAGCAGTACTTC. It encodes CASSSVSYEQYF.

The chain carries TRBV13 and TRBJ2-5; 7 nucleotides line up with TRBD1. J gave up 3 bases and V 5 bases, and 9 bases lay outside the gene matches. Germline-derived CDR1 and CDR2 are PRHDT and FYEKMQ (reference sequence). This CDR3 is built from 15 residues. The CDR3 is CASSRRTGGKETQYF. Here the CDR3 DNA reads TGTGCCAGCAGCCGTCGGACAGGAGGTAAAGAGACCCAGTACTTC.

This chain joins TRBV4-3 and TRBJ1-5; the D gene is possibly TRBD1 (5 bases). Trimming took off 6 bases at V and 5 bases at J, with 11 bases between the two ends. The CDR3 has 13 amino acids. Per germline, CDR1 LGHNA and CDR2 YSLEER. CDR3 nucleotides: TGCGCCAGCAGTCAGGGTGAGGATCAGCCCCAGCATTTT. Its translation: CASSQGEDQPQHF.

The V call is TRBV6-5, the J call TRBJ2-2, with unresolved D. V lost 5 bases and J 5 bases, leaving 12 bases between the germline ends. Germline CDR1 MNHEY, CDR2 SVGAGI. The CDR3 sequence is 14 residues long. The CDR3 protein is CASSEVGKTGELFF. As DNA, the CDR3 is TGTGCCAGCAGTGAAGTTGGCAAAACCGGGGAGCTGTTTTTT.

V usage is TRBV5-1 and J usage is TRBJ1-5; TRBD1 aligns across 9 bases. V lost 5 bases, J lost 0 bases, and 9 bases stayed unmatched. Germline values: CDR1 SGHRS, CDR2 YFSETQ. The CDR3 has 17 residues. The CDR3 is CASSPGQGTFSNQPQHF. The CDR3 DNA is TGCGCCAGCAGTCCGGGACAGGGAACTTTTAGCAATCAGCCCCAGCATTTT.

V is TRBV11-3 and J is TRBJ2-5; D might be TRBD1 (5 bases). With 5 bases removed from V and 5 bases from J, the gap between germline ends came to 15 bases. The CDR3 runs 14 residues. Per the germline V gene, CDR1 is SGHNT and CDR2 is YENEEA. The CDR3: CASSPRAGPETQYF. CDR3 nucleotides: TGTGCCAGCAGCCCACGGGCAGGGCCGGAGACCCAGTACTTC.

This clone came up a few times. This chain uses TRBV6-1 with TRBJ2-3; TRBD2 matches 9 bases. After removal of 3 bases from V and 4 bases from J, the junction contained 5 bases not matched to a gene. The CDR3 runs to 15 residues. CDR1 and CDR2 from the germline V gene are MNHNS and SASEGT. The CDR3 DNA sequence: TGTGCCAGCAGTGAGCTAGCGGGATCTCCAGATACGCAGTATTTT. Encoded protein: CASSELAGSPDTQYF.

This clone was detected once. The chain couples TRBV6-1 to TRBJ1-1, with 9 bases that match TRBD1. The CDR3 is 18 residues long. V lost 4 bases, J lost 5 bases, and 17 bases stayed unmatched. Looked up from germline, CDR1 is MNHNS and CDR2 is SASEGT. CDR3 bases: TGTGCCAGCAGTGGGGCGGACAGGGGCGCCAGGTCCTGGACTGAAGCTTTCTTT. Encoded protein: CASSGADRGARSWTEAFF.

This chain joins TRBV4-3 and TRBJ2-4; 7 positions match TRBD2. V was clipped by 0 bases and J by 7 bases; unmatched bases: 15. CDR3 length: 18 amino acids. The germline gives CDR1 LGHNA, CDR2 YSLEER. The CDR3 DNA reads TGCGCCAGCAGCCAAGATCTTGCAGGGAGGGTATTTGGTAACATTCAGTACTTC. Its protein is CASSQDLAGRVFGNIQYF.